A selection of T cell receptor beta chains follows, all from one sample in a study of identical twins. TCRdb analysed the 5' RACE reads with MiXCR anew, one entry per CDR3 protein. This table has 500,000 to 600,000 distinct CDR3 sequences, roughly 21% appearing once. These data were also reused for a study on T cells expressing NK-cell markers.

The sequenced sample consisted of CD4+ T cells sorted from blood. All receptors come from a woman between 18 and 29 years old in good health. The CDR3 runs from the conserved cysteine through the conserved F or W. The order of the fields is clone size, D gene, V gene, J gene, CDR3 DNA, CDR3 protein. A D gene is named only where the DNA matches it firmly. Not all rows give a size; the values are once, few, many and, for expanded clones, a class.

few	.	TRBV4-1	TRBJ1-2	TGCGCCAGCAGCCAGAAAGACGGCCCGCGAGCCTACACCTTC	CASSQKDGPRAYTF
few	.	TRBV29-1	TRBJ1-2	TGCAGCGTTGAGTCGGGAGACTATGGCTACACCTTC	CSVESGDYGYTF
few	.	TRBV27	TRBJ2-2	TGTGCCAGCAGCAAGCGACTCAACACCGGGGAGCTGTTTTTT	CASSKRLNTGELFF
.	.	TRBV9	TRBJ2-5	TGTGCCAGCAGCGACCACCAAGAGACCCAGTACTTC	CASSDHQETQYF
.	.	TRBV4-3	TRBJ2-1	TGCGCCAGCAGCCAAGAACGGCCTATTCCGCAGTTCTTC	CASSQERPIPQFF
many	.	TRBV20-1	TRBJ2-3	TGCAGTGCTAGATTGAACGCAGATACGCAGTATTTT	CSARLNADTQYF
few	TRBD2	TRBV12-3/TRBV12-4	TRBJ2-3	TGTGCCAGCACAACCCGGGGACTAGCGGGGGGTACAGATACGCAGTATTTT	CASTTRGLAGGTDTQYF
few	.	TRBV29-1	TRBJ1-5	TGCAGCGTGGGGGGATCGCCTTATCAGCCCCAGCATTTT	CSVGGSPYQPQHF
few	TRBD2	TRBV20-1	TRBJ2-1	TGCAGTGCGTCTAGCGGGAGGGGTATCTACAATGAGCAGTTCTTC	CSASSGRGIYNEQFF
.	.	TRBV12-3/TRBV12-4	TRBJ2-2	TGTGCCAGCACCCAAATGGTTATGACCGGGGAGCTGTTTTTT	CASTQMVMTGELFF
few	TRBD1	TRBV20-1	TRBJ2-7	TGCAGTGCTAGCCGGGACAGGGTGGGGGAGCAGTACTTC	CSASRDRVGEQYF
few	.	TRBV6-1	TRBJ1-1	TGTGCCACCAAGCCCACGGGCGGCACTGAAGCTTTCTTT	CATKPTGGTEAFF